These 8 T cell receptor beta chains share one sample of origin, sequenced in a study of cytomegalovirus exposure and HLA in healthy donors. The study ran its PCR with 60 Vbeta and 13 Jbeta primers. Libraries were prepared by immunoSEQ multiplex PCR; TCRdb keeps only in-frame clonotypes and omits some of them. In all, the sample yields 60,000 to 75,000 clones. Sequencing input: PBMCs. The origin of the receptors is a woman in her 30s in good health and CMV-seronegative.

This chain connects TRBV27 to TRBJ1-1; no reliable D call. V was cut by 2 bases and J by 1 base, with 8 bases left in between. The CDR3 extends over 14 amino acids. Germline CDR1 is MNHEY and CDR2 is SMNVEV (reference sequence). CDR3 region: CASSLGGWNTEAFF. The CDR3 DNA follows: TGTGCCAGCAGTTTAGGAGGGTGGAACACTGAAGCTTTCTTT.

J is TRBJ1-1 and V is TRBV6-7, with D possibly being TRBD1 (6 bases). TRBV6-7 belongs to the ORF category, with a function that is uncertain. Trimming cost V 0 bases and J 5 bases, with 16 bases left between them. This CDR3 has 16 amino acids. CDR3 bases: TGTGCCAGCAGTTACTCAGTCACAGGGCGGGGGACTGAAGCTTTCTTT. As protein: CASSYSVTGRGTEAFF.

The chain employs TRBV7-2 and TRBJ2-1; D unclear. The CDR3 has 14 amino acids. The V gene's germline CDR1 is SGHTA and CDR2 FQGNSA. Trimming removed 4 bases at V and 3 bases at J, with 10 bases between. DNA for the CDR3: TGTGCCAGCAGCTCGCGAAGAGTCTACAATGAGCAGTTCTTC. This gives the protein CASSSRRVYNEQFF. Looking up the rest from reference TRBV7-2 and TRBJ2-1 gives the full variable domain: GAGVSQSPSNKVTEKGKDVELRCDPISGHTALYWYRQSLGQGLEFLIYFQGNSAPDKSGLPSDRFSAERTGGSVSTLTIQRTQQEDSAVYLCASSSRRVYNEQFFGPGTRLTVL.

The gene calls are TRBV5-4 and TRBJ2-5; D remains unclear. CDR3 length: 12 amino acids. Germline-derived CDR1 and CDR2 are SGHNT and YYREEE (reference sequence). V lost 5 bases and J lost 5, with 10 bases in between. CDR3 region: CASSSPQETQYF. Here the CDR3 DNA reads TGTGCCAGCAGTTCCCCCCAGGAGACCCAGTACTTC.

This chain links TRBV9 with TRBJ2-7, with 9 bases identical to TRBD1. With V trimmed by 2 bases and J by 1 base, 7 bases remained unmatched. CDR1 is SGDLS and CDR2 is YYNGEE in the germline V gene. This CDR3 spans 16 amino acids. The CDR3 spells CASSVGQGFGSYEQYF. CDR3 in DNA: TGTGCCAGCAGCGTGGGACAGGGATTTGGATCCTACGAGCAGTACTTC. Variable domain in full (rest from reference TRBV9 and TRBJ2-7): DSGVTQTPKHLITATGQRVTLRCSPRSGDLSVYWYQQSLDQGLQFLIQYYNGEERAKGNILERFSAQQFPDLHSELNLSSLELGDSALYFCASSVGQGFGSYEQYFGPGTRLTVT.

V gene TRBV2 combines with J gene TRBJ2-7, with 8 bases matching TRBD1. Germline V gene sequence: CDR1 SNHLY, CDR2 FYNNEI. The CDR3 has 15 amino acids. J was trimmed by 0 bases and V by 4 bases; bases with no gene match: 5. The CDR3 DNA reads as TGTGCCAGCAGTGCGGACAGGGCGCCCTCCTACGAGCAGTACTTC. This translates into CASSADRAPSYEQYF.

The chain recombines TRBV7-9 with TRBJ2-4; 10 bases are shared with TRBD2. V was pared by 5 bases and J by 5 bases, with 6 bases of the junction left unmatched. CDR3 size: 15 residues. The germline V gene encodes CDR1 SEHNR and CDR2 FQNEAQ (reference sequence). The CDR3 nucleotides are TGTGCCAGCAGCGGGTGGACTAGCGGAGAAAACATTCAGTACTTC. Translating gives CASSGWTSGENIQYF.

This chain connects TRBV6-6 to TRBJ2-2; D call uncertain. Trimming took off 6 bases at V and 4 bases at J, with 9 bases between the two ends. The CDR3 spans 13 residues. Germline V gene lookup returns CDR1 MNHNY and CDR2 SVGAGI (reference sequence). The CDR3 DNA follows: TGTGCCAGCAGCCTGACACTCACCGGGGAGCTGTTTTTT. This sequence encodes CASSLTLTGELFF.